The entry that follows covers one T cell receptor (beta chain) sequence. Mismatch with germline at one junction end may stem from a read error. The source of the sample is a study of CD8+CD57+ T cells in acquired aplastic anemia. For sequencing, patients were chosen who had shown expansion of CD8+CD57+ cells by flow cytometry. CDR3 and TCR beta VDJ profiling relied on a genomic DNA template. TCRdb analysed the reads with MiXCR anew, one entry per CDR3 protein. The data hold approximately 250,000 distinct CDR3 sequences, with approximately 86% observed a single time. The receptor was isolated from a human donor with aplastic anemia. Input material: sorted CD4+, CD8+, or CD8+CD57+ T cells (not recorded which) from PBMCs.

Here the CDR3 DNA reads TGTGCCAGCAGTTTAGGTGTAATAGCCAAAAACATTCAGTACTTC. Its translation is CASSLGVIAKNIQYF. The rearrangement uses TRBV7-9 and TRBJ2-4; D unclear. Germline V lookup: CDR1 SEHNR, CDR2 FQNEAQ (reference sequence). The CDR3 totals 15 residues.